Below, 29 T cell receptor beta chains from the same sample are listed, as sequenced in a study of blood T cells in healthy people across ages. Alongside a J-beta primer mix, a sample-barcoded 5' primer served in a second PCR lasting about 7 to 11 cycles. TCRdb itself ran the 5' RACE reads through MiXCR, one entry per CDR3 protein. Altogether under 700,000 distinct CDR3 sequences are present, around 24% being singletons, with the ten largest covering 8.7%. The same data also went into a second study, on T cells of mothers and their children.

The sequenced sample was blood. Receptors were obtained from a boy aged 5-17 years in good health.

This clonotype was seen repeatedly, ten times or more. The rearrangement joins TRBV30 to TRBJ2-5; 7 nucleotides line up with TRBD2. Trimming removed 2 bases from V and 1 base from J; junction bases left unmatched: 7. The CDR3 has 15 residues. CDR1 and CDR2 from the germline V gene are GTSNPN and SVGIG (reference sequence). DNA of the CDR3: TGTGCCTGGAGTCCGGGGGTAGCGGGCCAAGAGACCCAGTACTTC. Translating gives CAWSPGVAGQETQYF.

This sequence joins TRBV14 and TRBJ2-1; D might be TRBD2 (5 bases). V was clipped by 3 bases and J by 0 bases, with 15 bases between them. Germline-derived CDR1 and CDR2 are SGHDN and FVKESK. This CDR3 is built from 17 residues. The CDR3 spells CASSQTKAVRSYNEQFF. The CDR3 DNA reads TGTGCCAGCAGCCAGACCAAAGCGGTCCGCTCCTACAATGAGCAGTTCTTC.

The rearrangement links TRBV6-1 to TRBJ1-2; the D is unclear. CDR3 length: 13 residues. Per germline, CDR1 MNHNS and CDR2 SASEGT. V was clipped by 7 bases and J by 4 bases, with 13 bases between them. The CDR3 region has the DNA TGTGCCAGCACCAACACCCAAGGCTATGGCTACACCTTC. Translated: CASTNTQGYGYTF.

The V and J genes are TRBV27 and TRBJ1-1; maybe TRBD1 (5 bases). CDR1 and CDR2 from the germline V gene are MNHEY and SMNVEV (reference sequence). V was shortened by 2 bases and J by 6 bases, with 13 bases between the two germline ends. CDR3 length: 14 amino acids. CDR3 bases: TGTGCCAGCAGTTTAACGTATACGGGGGCTGAAGCTTTCTTT. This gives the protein CASSLTYTGAEAFF.

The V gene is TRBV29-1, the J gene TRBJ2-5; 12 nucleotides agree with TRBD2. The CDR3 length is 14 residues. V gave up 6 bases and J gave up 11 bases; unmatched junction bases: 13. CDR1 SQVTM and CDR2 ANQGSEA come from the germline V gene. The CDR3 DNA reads TGCAGCGTCAGCCGACTAGCGGGGGAGAAAGAGCAGTACTTC. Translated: CSVSRLAGEKEQYF.

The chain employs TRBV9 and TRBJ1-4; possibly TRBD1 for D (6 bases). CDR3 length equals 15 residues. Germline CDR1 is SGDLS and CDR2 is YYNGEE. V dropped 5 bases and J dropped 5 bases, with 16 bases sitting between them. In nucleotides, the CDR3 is TGTGCCAGCAGTTGGGGGGGGGGCTTGAATGAAAAACTGTTTTTT. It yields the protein CASSWGGGLNEKLFF.

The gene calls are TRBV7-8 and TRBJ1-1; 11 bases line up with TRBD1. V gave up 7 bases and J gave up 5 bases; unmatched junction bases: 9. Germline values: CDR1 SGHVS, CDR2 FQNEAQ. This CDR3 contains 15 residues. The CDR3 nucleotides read TGTGCCAGCACGACACGAGGGACAGGGGGTACTGAAGCTTTCTTT. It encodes CASTTRGTGGTEAFF.

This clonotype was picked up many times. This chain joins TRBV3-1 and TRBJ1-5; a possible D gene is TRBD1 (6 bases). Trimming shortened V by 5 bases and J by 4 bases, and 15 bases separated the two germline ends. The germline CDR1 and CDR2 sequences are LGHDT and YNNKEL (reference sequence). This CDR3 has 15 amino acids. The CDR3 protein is CASSSGGGLNQPQHF. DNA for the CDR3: TGTGCCAGCAGCTCCGGGGGGGGCTTGAATCAGCCCCAGCATTTT.

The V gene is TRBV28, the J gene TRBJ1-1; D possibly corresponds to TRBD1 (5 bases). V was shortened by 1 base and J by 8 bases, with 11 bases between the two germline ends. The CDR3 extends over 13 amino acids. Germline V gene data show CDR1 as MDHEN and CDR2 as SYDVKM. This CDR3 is CASSLLTEGEAFF. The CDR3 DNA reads TGTGCCAGCAGTTTATTGACAGAAGGAGAAGCTTTCTTT. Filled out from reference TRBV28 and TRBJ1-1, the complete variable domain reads DVKVTQSSRYLVKRTGEKVFLECVQDMDHENMFWYRQDPGLGLRLIYFSYDVKMKEKGDIPEGYSVSREKKERFSLILESASTNQTSMYLCASSLLTEGEAFFGQGTRLTVV.

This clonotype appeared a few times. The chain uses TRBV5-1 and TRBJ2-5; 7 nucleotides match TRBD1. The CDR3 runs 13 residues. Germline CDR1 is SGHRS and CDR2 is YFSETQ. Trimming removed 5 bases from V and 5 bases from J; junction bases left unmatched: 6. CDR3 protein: CASRRQGGETQYF. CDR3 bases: TGCGCCAGCAGGCGACAGGGTGGGGAGACCCAGTACTTC.

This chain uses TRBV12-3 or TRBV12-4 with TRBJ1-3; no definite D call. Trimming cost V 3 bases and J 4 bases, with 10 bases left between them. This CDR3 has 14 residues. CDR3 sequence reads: CASSFAPGGNTIYF. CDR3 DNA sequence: TGTGCCAGCAGTTTTGCGCCCGGGGGAAACACCATATATTTT.

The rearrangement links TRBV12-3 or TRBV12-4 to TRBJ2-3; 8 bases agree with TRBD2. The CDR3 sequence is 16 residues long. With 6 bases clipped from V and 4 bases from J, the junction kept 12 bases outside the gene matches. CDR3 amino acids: CASSDTSGAFADTQYF. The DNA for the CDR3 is TGTGCCAGCAGCGATACTAGCGGAGCTTTCGCAGATACGCAGTATTTT.

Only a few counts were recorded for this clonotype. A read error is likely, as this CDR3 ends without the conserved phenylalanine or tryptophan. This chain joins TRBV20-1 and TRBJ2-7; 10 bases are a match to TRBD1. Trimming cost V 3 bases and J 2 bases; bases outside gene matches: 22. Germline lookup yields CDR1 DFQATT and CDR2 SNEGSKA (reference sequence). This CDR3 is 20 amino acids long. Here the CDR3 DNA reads TGCAGTGCTAGTTTACGGCCGGGACAGGGGAAAATCATTGCCACCTACGAGCAGTACCTC. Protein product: CSASLRPGQGKIIATYEQYL.

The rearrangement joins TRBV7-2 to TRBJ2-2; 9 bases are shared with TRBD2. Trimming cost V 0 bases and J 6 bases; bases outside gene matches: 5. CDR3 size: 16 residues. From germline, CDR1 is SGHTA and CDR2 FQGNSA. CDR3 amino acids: CASSLAFAGGAGELFF. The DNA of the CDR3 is TGTGCCAGCAGCTTAGCTTTTGCGGGGGGGGCCGGGGAGCTGTTTTTT. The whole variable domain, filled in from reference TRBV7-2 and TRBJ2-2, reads GAGVSQSPSNKVTEKGKDVELRCDPISGHTALYWYRQSLGQGLEFLIYFQGNSAPDKSGLPSDRFSAERTGGSVSTLTIQRTQQEDSAVYLCASSLAFAGGAGELFFGEGSRLTVL.

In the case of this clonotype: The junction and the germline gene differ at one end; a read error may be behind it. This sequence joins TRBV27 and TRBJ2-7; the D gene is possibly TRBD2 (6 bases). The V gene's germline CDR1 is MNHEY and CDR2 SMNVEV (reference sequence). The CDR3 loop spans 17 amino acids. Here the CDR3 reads CGSSSLTRVTSSYEQYF. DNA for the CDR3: TGTGGCAGCAGTTCCCTGACCCGGGTGACTAGCTCCTACGAGCAGTACTTC.

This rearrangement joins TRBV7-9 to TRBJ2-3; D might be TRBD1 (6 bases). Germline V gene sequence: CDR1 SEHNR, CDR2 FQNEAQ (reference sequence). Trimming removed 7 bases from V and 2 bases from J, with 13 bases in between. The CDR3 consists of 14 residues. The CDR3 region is CASTPGQTTDTQYF. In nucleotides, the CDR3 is TGTGCCAGCACCCCCGGACAGACCACAGATACGCAGTATTTT.

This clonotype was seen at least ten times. The CDR3 loop reads CAISSRGRSNTGELFF. Written as DNA, the CDR3 is TGTGCCATCAGCTCCAGGGGCAGATCGAACACCGGGGAGCTGTTTTTT. This chain joins TRBV10-3 and TRBJ2-2; weak D call: TRBD1 (6 bases). The CDR3 is 16 amino acids. The germline V gene has CDR1 ENHRY and CDR2 SYGVKD. Trimming pared 6 bases from V and 0 bases from J, leaving 14 bases between.

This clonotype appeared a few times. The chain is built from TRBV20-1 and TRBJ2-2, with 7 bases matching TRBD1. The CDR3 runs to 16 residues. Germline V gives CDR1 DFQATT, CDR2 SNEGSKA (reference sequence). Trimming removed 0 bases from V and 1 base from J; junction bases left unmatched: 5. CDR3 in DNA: TGCAGTGCTAGAGAATCTGGGACAGTGAACACCGGGGAGCTGTTTTTT. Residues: CSARESGTVNTGELFF.

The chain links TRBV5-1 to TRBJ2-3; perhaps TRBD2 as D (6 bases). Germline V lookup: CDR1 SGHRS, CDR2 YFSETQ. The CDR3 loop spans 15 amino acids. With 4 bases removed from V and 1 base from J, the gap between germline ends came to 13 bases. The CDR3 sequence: CASSRPGGGTDTQYF. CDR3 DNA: TGCGCCAGCAGCCGCCCCGGCGGGGGCACAGATACGCAGTATTTT.

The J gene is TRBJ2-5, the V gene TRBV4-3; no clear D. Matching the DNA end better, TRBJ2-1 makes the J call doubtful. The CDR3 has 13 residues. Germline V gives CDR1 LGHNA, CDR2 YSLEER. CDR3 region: CASSQDIQAEQFF. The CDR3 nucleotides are TGCGCCAGCAGCCAAGACATCCAGGCTGAGCAGTTCTTC.

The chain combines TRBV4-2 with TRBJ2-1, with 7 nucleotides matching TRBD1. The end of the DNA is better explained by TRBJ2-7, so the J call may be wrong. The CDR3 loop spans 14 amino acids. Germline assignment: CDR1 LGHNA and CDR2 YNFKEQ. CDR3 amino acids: CASSPGTADYEQYF. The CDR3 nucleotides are TGTGCCAGCAGCCCCGGGACAGCGGACTACGAGCAGTACTTC.

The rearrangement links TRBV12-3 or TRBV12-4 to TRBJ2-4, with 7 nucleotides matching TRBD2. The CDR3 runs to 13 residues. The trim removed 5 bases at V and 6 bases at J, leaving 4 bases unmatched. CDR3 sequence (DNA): TGTGCCAGCAGTATTACTAGCGCAAACATTCAGTACTTC. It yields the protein CASSITSANIQYF.

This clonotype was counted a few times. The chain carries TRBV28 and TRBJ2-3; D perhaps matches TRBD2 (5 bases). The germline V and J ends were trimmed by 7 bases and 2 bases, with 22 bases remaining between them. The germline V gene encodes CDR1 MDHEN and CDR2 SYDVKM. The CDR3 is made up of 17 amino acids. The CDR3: CASNPIGLAPITDTQYF. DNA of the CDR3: TGTGCCAGCAACCCCATCGGGCTAGCTCCTATCACAGATACGCAGTATTTT.

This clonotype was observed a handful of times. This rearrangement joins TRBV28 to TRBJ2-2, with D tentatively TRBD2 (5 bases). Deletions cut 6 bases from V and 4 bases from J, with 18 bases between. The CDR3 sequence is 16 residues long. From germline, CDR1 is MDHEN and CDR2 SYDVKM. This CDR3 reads CASREPGILLTGELFF. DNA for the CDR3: TGTGCCAGCAGAGAGCCCGGGATCTTACTCACCGGGGAGCTGTTTTTT.

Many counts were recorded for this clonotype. CDR3 bases: TGTGCCAGCAGCGTAGGAGCGGGTAACCAAGAGACCCAGTACTTC. Its translation is CASSVGAGNQETQYF. This chain links TRBV9 with TRBJ2-5; D perhaps matches TRBD2 (6 bases). V lost 0 bases and J 0 bases, leaving 9 bases between the germline ends. The germline V gene encodes CDR1 SGDLS and CDR2 YYNGEE. This CDR3 comprises 15 residues.

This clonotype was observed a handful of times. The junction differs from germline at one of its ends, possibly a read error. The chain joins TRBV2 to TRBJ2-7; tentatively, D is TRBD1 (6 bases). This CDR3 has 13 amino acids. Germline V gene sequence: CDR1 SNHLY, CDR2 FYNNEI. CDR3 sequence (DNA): TGTGCCAGCAGTCGGGACACCAGTCTCCGCGCGGACTTC. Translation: CASSRDTSLRADF.

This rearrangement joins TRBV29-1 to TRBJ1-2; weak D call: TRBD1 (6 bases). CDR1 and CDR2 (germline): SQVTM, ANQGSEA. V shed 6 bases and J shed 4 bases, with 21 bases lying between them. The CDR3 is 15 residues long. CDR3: CSVLKDRSGTYGYTF. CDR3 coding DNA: TGCAGCGTCCTCAAGGACAGAAGCGGGACCTATGGCTACACCTTC.

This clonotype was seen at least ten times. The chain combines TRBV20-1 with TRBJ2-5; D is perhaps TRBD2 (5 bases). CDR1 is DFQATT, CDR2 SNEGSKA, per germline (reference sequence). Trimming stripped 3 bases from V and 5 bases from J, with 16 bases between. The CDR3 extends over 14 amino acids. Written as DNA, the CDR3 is TGCAGTGCTAGCGGCCTCACTAGTTCGGAGACCCAGTACTTC. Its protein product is CSASGLTSSETQYF.

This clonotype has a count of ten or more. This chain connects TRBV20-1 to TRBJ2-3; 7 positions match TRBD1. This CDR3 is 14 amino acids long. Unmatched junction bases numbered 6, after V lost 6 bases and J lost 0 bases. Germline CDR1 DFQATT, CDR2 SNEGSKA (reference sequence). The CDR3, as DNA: TGCAGTGCAAACGACAGGGCTAGCACAGATACGCAGTATTTT. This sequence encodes CSANDRASTDTQYF.